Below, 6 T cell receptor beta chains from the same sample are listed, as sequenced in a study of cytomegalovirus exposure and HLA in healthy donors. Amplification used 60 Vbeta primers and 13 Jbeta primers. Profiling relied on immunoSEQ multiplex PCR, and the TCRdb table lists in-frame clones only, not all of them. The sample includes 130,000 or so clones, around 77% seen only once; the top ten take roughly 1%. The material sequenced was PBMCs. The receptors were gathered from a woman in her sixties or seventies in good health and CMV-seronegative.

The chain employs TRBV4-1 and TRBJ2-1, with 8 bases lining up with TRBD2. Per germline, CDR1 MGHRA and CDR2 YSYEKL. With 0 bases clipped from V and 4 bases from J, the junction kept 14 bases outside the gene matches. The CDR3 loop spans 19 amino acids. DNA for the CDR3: TGCGCCAGCAGCCAAGAGGCTGCCCTTAGCGGGGTTAGATACAATGAGCAGTTCTTC. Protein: CASSQEAALSGVRYNEQFF.

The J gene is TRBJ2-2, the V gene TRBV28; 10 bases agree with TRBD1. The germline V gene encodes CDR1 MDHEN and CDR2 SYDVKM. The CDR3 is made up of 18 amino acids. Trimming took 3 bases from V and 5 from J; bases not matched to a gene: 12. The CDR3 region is CASSFYRSGQGWTGELFF. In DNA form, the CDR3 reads TGTGCCAGCAGTTTTTATCGGTCGGGACAGGGGTGGACCGGGGAGCTGTTTTTT.

CDR3 amino acids: CASSSNPGTEGLEQYF. The CDR3 DNA reads as TGTGCCAGCAGCTCCAATCCCGGGACAGAGGGGCTCGAGCAGTACTTC. V and J are TRBV11-2 and TRBJ2-7, with 7 bases identical to TRBD1. Germline CDR1 is SGHAT and CDR2 is FQNNGV. The CDR3 contains 16 residues. V shed 4 bases, J shed 6 bases, and the junction held 15 bases outside the gene matches.

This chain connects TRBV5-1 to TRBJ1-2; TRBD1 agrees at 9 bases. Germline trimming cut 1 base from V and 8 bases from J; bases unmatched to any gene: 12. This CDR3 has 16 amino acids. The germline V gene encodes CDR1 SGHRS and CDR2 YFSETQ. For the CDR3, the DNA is TGCGCCAGCAGCTTGACACCGCCGGGACAGGGCGGCGGCTACACCTTC. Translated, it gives CASSLTPPGQGGGYTF.

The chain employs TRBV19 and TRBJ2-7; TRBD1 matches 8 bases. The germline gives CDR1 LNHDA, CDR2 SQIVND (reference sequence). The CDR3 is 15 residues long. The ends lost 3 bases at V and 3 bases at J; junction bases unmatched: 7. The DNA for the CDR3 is TGTGCCAGTAGTATGGGGACAGGCATGTTCTACGAGCAGTACTTC. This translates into CASSMGTGMFYEQYF.

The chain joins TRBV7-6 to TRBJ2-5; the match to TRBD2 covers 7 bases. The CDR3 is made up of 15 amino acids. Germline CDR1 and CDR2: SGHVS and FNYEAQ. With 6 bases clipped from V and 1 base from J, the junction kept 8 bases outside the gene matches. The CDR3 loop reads CASSSNRGVQETQYF. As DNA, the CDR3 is TGTGCCAGCAGTTCCAATCGGGGGGTCCAAGAGACCCAGTACTTC.